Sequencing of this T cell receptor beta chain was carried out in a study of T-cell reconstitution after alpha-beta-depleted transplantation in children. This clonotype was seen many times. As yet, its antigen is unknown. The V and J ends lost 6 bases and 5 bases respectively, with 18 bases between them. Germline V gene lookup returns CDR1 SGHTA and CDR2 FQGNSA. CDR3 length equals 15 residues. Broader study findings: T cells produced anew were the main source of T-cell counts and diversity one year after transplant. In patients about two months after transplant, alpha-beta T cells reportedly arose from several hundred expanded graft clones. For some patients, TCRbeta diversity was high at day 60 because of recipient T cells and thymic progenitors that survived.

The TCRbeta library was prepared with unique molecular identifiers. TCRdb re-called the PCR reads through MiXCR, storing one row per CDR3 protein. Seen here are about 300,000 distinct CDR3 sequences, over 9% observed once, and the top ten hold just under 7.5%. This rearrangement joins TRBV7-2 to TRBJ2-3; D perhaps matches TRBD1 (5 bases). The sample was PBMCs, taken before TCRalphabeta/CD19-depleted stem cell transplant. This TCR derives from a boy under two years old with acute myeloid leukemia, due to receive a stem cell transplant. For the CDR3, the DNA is TGTGCCAGCAGATCCGACCGCGGCAGGGTAGATACGCAGTATTTT. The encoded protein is CASRSDRGRVDTQYF.